Presented here are 31 T cell receptor beta chains from one specimen sequenced in a study of response to subunit inactivated influenza vaccine. TCRdb used MiXCR to reprocess the RT-PCR reads, holding one entry per CDR3 protein. Altogether about half a million distinct CDR3 sequences are present, about 25% being singletons, with the ten largest covering approximately 2%. The starting material was CD4+ T cells sorted from PBMCs, obtained roughly 5 days after vaccination. Receptor source: a man in his fifties who received an inactivated influenza vaccine.

The V gene is TRBV7-9, the J gene TRBJ1-2; 8 nucleotides agree with TRBD1. Germline-derived CDR1 and CDR2 are SEHNR and FQNEAQ (reference sequence). This CDR3 spans 16 amino acids. The trim removed 3 bases at V and 4 bases at J, leaving 10 bases unmatched. In DNA form, the CDR3 reads TGTGCCAGCAGCTTGAATCTGGACAGGGCGGCCTATGGCTACACCTTC. Protein: CASSLNLDRAAYGYTF.

This chain's CDR3 is CSVESREGREQYF. DNA for the CDR3: TGCAGCGTTGAATCCCGGGAGGGACGCGAGCAGTACTTC. The chain joins TRBV29-1 to TRBJ2-7, with TRBD2 identical over 8 bases. Germline CDR1 is SQVTM and CDR2 is ANQGSEA. J lost 6 bases, V lost 2 bases, and 6 bases had no gene match. The CDR3 is 13 residues long.

In this sample, this clonotype turned up a few times. The chain is built from TRBV7-2 and TRBJ2-1, with D hard to call. V was pared by 6 bases and J by 6 bases, with 12 bases between. This CDR3 has 13 amino acids. From germline, CDR1 is SGHTA and CDR2 FQGNSA. The CDR3 sequence is CASRFGPINEQFF. In nucleotides, the CDR3 is TGTGCCAGCAGGTTCGGACCCATCAATGAGCAGTTCTTC.

This clonotype was counted between two and nine times. This chain links TRBV9 with TRBJ2-3; 8 nucleotides agree with TRBD1. CDR3 length: 15 residues. CDR1 is SGDLS and CDR2 is YYNGEE in the germline V gene. With V trimmed by 2 bases and J by 3 bases, 5 bases remained unmatched. CDR3 sequence (DNA): TGTGCCAGCAGCGTCGGACAGGGTTGGACAGATACGCAGTATTTT. Its protein is CASSVGQGWTDTQYF.

This clonotype was observed many times. The V and J genes are TRBV20-1 and TRBJ1-1; 8 nucleotides align to TRBD1. The germline V gene has CDR1 DFQATT and CDR2 SNEGSKA (reference sequence). This CDR3 spans 14 amino acids. J lost 4 bases, V lost 3 bases, and 7 bases had no gene match. The CDR3 DNA is TGCAGTGCTAGCCCGACAGGGGTGGCCACTGAAGCTTTCTTT. Translating gives CSASPTGVATEAFF.

In this sample, this clonotype turned up a few times. The chain joins TRBV6-5 to TRBJ1-2, with no clear D. The V gene's germline CDR1 is MNHEY and CDR2 SVGAGI. Trimming took 4 bases from V and 8 from J, leaving 14 bases between them. This CDR3 region has 13 residues. Here the CDR3 DNA reads TGTGCCAGCAGTTCAAGTACTTCGAGGGGCTACACCTTC. Translating gives CASSSSTSRGYTF.

This clonotype has a count of ten or more. V usage is TRBV12-3 or TRBV12-4 and J usage is TRBJ2-7, with 12 nucleotides matching TRBD2. The CDR3 loop spans 14 amino acids. V lost 6 bases and J lost 6; bases outside the gene matches: 6. This CDR3 reads CASSPSGRGGEQYF. The CDR3, as DNA: TGTGCCAGCAGCCCTAGCGGGAGGGGTGGCGAGCAGTACTTC.

The chain couples TRBV20-1 to TRBJ2-3; 10 nucleotides match TRBD2. This CDR3 contains 16 residues. CDR1 is DFQATT, CDR2 SNEGSKA, per germline (reference sequence). V shed 1 base and J 7 bases; nucleotides not matched to a gene: 11. Here the CDR3 DNA reads TGCAGTGCTAGAGGCCGGTTAGCGGGGGGACGGAATACGCAGTATTTT. Translation: CSARGRLAGGRNTQYF.

The chain couples TRBV7-9 to TRBJ2-5; tentative D call: TRBD2 (6 bases). Germline loops: CDR1 SEHNR, CDR2 FQNEAQ (reference sequence). The CDR3 covers 13 residues. V lost 2 bases, J lost 5 bases, and 9 bases lay in between. CDR3 sequence (DNA): TGTGCCAGCAGCTTATGGGGGGTGGAGACCCAGTACTTC. This codes for CASSLWGVETQYF.

The rearrangement joins TRBV5-1 to TRBJ1-2, with a weak D call TRBD1 (5 bases). Between the trimmed V and J ends, which lost 4 bases and 0 bases, there was a span of 10 bases. The CDR3 has 14 amino acids. Germline V gives CDR1 SGHRS, CDR2 YFSETQ. CDR3 loop: CASSHSTANYGYTF. Here the CDR3 DNA reads TGCGCCAGCAGCCATTCGACAGCTAACTATGGCTACACCTTC.

The chain employs TRBV12-3 or TRBV12-4 and TRBJ2-7; 9 nucleotides match TRBD1. Germline trimming cut 6 bases from V and 4 bases from J; bases unmatched to any gene: 7. The CDR3 runs to 14 residues. The CDR3 spells CASSTPGQGYEQYF. As DNA, the CDR3 is TGTGCCAGCAGCACGCCGGGACAGGGTTACGAGCAGTACTTC.

This clonotype has at least ten counts. The rearrangement links TRBV7-9 to TRBJ2-2, with D perhaps matching TRBD2 (5 bases). V shed 7 bases and J shed 6 bases, with 18 bases lying between them. The CDR3 consists of 15 residues. Germline V gene sequence: CDR1 SEHNR, CDR2 FQNEAQ (reference sequence). The CDR3 protein is CASIPLGRRSGELFF. CDR3 sequence (DNA): TGTGCCAGCATCCCACTAGGCAGAAGGTCCGGGGAGCTGTTTTTT.

The chain links TRBV4-3 to TRBJ2-7; no definite D call. The ends were cut back, 1 base at V and 1 base at J, with 17 bases in the middle. The CDR3 totals 17 residues. From germline, CDR1 is LGHNA and CDR2 YSLEER. The CDR3 nucleotides read TGCGCCAGCAGCCAAGTTTTCGTGGGCCGAAGATCCTACGAGCAGTACTTC. Protein: CASSQVFVGRRSYEQYF.

This clonotype has only a few counts. This chain uses TRBV28 with TRBJ2-1; maybe TRBD1 (5 bases). There are 11 residues in the CDR3. Germline lookup yields CDR1 MDHEN and CDR2 SYDVKM. V was cut by 5 bases and J by 10 bases, with 9 bases left in between. The CDR3 region is CASSTWGEQFF. CDR3 nucleotides: TGTGCCAGCAGTACCTGGGGCGAGCAGTTCTTC.

The chain recombines TRBV7-8 with TRBJ2-2, with TRBD2 identical over 7 bases. The length of the CDR3 is 18 residues. With V trimmed by 5 bases and J by 5 bases, 17 bases remained unmatched. From germline, CDR1 is SGHVS and CDR2 FQNEAQ. The CDR3 loop reads CASSPDWWRGKATGELFF. DNA for the CDR3: TGTGCCAGCAGCCCAGATTGGTGGCGGGGGAAAGCGACCGGGGAGCTGTTTTTT.

This clonotype was recorded a few times. The gene calls are TRBV20-1 and TRBJ1-1; D is perhaps TRBD1 (5 bases). Germline V gives CDR1 DFQATT, CDR2 SNEGSKA (reference sequence). The V end was cut by 7 bases, the J end by 1 base, with 13 bases between. This CDR3 is built from 13 residues. CDR3 sequence: CSGRRAANTEAFF. Written as DNA, the CDR3 is TGCAGTGGCCGCAGGGCGGCGAACACTGAAGCTTTCTTT.

The table lists this clonotype with a few counts. V usage is TRBV29-1 and J usage is TRBJ2-7; tentatively, D is TRBD1 or TRBD2 (5 bases each). This CDR3 contains 12 residues. From germline, CDR1 is SQVTM and CDR2 ANQGSEA. The ends were cut back, 7 bases at V and 5 bases at J, with 15 bases in the middle. The CDR3 protein is CSAGTGTHEQYF. The CDR3 nucleotides read TGCAGCGCCGGGACGGGGACCCACGAGCAGTACTTC.

V gene TRBV29-1 combines with J gene TRBJ2-3, with unresolved D. In germline, CDR1 is SQVTM, CDR2 ANQGSEA. V was pared by 4 bases and J by 6 bases, with 11 bases between. CDR3 length: 12 amino acids. In nucleotides, the CDR3 is TGCAGCGTTGCAGATCTTGGCGATACGCAGTATTTT. As protein: CSVADLGDTQYF.

V is TRBV3-1 and J is TRBJ1-6; 7 positions match TRBD1. The CDR3 extends over 14 amino acids. The germline V gene encodes CDR1 LGHDT and CDR2 YNNKEL (reference sequence). The V and J ends lost 8 bases and 7 bases, in that order; junction bases with no gene match: 8. DNA of the CDR3: TGTGCCAGCGGCGGGGACAGACAAAATTCACCCCTCCACTTT. It encodes CASGGDRQNSPLHF.

V usage is TRBV20-1 and J usage is TRBJ1-2; tentative D call: TRBD1 (6 bases). This CDR3 spans 13 amino acids. The germline CDR1 and CDR2 sequences are DFQATT and SNEGSKA (reference sequence). V was cut by 5 bases and J by 2 bases, with 12 bases left in between. CDR3 in DNA: TGCAGTGCTGAACCACAGGGAAACTATGGCTACACCTTC. Amino acids: CSAEPQGNYGYTF.

The chain combines TRBV20-1 with TRBJ2-3, with TRBD2 matching 7 bases. Trimming at V came to 0 bases and at J to 1 base, leaving 13 bases not matched to a gene. The germline V gene encodes CDR1 DFQATT and CDR2 SNEGSKA (reference sequence). The CDR3 runs 18 residues. The chain's CDR3 is CSAREGRASGARTDTQYF. The CDR3 coding sequence is TGCAGTGCTAGAGAAGGTAGGGCTAGCGGAGCCCGCACAGATACGCAGTATTTT.

The chain combines TRBV5-1 with TRBJ2-1; 7 positions match TRBD2. This CDR3 is 15 amino acids long. Germline V lookup: CDR1 SGHRS, CDR2 YFSETQ. V dropped 4 bases and J dropped 3; count of bases not matched to a gene: 7. CDR3 sequence: CASSEGGTNYNEQFF. CDR3 nucleotide sequence: TGCGCCAGCAGCGAGGGAGGGACTAACTACAATGAGCAGTTCTTC.

The chain combines TRBV3-1 with TRBJ1-2; D is perhaps TRBD1 (5 bases). The ends were cut back, 6 bases at V and 3 bases at J, with 17 bases in the middle. There are 15 residues in the CDR3. Germline CDR1 LGHDT, CDR2 YNNKEL (reference sequence). Here the CDR3 DNA reads TGTGCCAGCAGTCCCGGGGCCAGTGCGGACTATGGCTACACCTTC. This gives the protein CASSPGASADYGYTF.

This clonotype was seen only a few times. This chain connects TRBV4-2 to TRBJ2-3; D may be TRBD1 or TRBD2 (5 bases each). The CDR3 consists of 16 residues. V was cut by 4 bases and J by 2 bases, with 16 bases left in between. Germline V CDR1 and CDR2: LGHNA, YNFKEQ. The CDR3 sequence is CASSPGEGRLTDTQYF. DNA of the CDR3: TGTGCCAGCAGCCCCGGTGAGGGGAGACTCACAGATACGCAGTATTTT.

This clonotype was seen many times. This rearrangement joins TRBV20-1 to TRBJ2-5; TRBD1 matches at 10 bases. Germline V gene data show CDR1 as DFQATT and CDR2 as SNEGSKA (reference sequence). Trimming removed 6 bases from V and 0 bases from J; junction bases left unmatched: 4. This CDR3 has 14 residues. In DNA form, the CDR3 reads TGCAGTGCCCGGGACAGGGGCCACCAAGAGACCCAGTACTTC. Protein product: CSARDRGHQETQYF.

This chain joins TRBV4-2 and TRBJ2-4; D is perhaps TRBD1 (6 bases). This CDR3 spans 16 amino acids. Trimming shortened V by 0 bases and J by 3 bases, and 12 bases separated the two germline ends. CDR1 is LGHNA, CDR2 YNFKEQ, per germline. The CDR3 loop reads CASSQDEGVGKNIQYF. DNA of the CDR3: TGTGCCAGCAGCCAAGATGAGGGGGTGGGCAAAAACATTCAGTACTTC.

The CDR3 reads CASSARTSGRRRVEQFF. The CDR3, as DNA: TGTGCCAGCAGCGCCCGGACTAGCGGGAGGCGGAGGGTTGAGCAGTTCTTC. The rearrangement links TRBV7-2 to TRBJ2-1; TRBD2 matches 14 bases. The length of the CDR3 is 17 residues. CDR1 SGHTA and CDR2 FQGNSA come from the germline V gene. After removal of 5 bases from V and 9 bases from J, the junction contained 12 bases not matched to a gene.

The chain employs TRBV25-1 and TRBJ2-7; D perhaps matches TRBD1 (6 bases). Trimming cost V 6 bases and J 3 bases, with 12 bases left between them. Germline assignment: CDR1 MGHDK and CDR2 SYGVNS. This CDR3 is built from 13 residues. The CDR3 region is CASSRTGNYEQYF. CDR3 coding DNA: TGTGCCAGCAGCCGTACAGGGAACTACGAGCAGTACTTC.

This clonotype was picked up a small number of times. The rearrangement links TRBV7-2 to TRBJ2-1; 8 bases map to TRBD2. The ends lost 2 bases at V and 8 bases at J; junction bases unmatched: 8. Germline assignment: CDR1 SGHTA and CDR2 FQGNSA. The CDR3 spans 15 residues. The CDR3 nucleotides are TGTGCCAGCAGCTTAATCTCGGGGGGGGCCTATGAGCAGTTCTTC. Translating gives CASSLISGGAYEQFF. The full variable domain, its missing parts supplied by reference TRBV7-2 and TRBJ2-1, is GAGVSQSPSNKVTEKGKDVELRCDPISGHTALYWYRQSLGQGLEFLIYFQGNSAPDKSGLPSDRFSAERTGGSVSTLTIQRTQQEDSAVYLCASSLISGGAYEQFFGPGTRLTVL.

The chain employs TRBV7-2 and TRBJ2-1, with D perhaps TRBD2 (5 bases). CDR1 is SGHTA and CDR2 is FQGNSA in the germline V gene. CDR3 size: 15 residues. V lost 5 bases, J lost 2 bases, and 13 bases lay in between. In DNA, the CDR3 is TGTGCCAGCAGCCACCCAGCGGTAACCTACAATGAGCAGTTCTTC. Protein: CASSHPAVTYNEQFF.

The chain carries TRBV7-9 and TRBJ2-2; 9 nucleotides match TRBD1. The J segment lost 4 bases and the V segment lost 4 bases, leaving 4 bases of the junction unmatched. In germline, CDR1 is SEHNR, CDR2 FQNEAQ (reference sequence). The CDR3 is made up of 15 amino acids. In DNA form, the CDR3 reads TGTGCCAGCAGCTGGGGGACAGGGAGCACCGGGGAGCTGTTTTTT. It codes for CASSWGTGSTGELFF.